This TCR beta chain is drawn from a study of OX40 agonist ivuxolimab in advanced cancers. For the study at large: Of the participants, approximately 44% had some prior anti-PD-1, anti-PD-L1 or anti-CTLA-4 therapy, which was allowed.

The table came from immunoSEQ multiplex PCR; TCRdb's copy has only in-frame clones and leaves some out. The sample carries tens of thousands of clones, 80% to 95% recorded once. V lost 10 bases, J lost 5 bases, and 20 bases lay in between. Germline-derived CDR1 and CDR2 are SNHLY and FYNNEI. This CDR3 contains 14 residues. This clone appeared once. The gene calls are TRBV2 and TRBJ1-1, with no clear D. This sequence was found in an adult with an advanced solid tumor such as melanoma, head and neck, liver or kidney cancer. This material consisted of CD4+ or CD8+ T cells sorted from blood, taken in a trial of the OX40 agonist ivuxolimab. The CDR3 region is CATSGGALGTEAFF. CDR3 sequence (DNA): TGTGCCACCTCGGGTGGAGCTTTGGGGACTGAAGCTTTCTTT.